The text below deals with one T cell receptor (beta chain). This clonotype came up a few times. No antigen is known for it. There are no base qualities to consult, and no much larger clone falls within one base. The data derive from a study of T cells in Graves' hyperthyroidism and ophthalmopathy (dated by TCRdb to the late 2010s). For context, the study as a whole: Peripheral blood samples were taken at initial diagnosis, before any treatment was given. To identify TCR V-J signatures that set the groups apart, the researchers used a discovery cohort of approximately 98 patients, made up of approximately 43 with Graves' ophthalmopathy and 57 with stable Graves' hyperthyroidism. Whether ophthalmopathy could be predicted prospectively was tested in an independent validation cohort made up of 18 to 20 hyperthyroidism patients plus 17 patients who later progressed to ophthalmopathy. The approximately 98 discovery patients were randomly divided into training and test sets at a 7:3 ratio. The study also compared thyroid tissue and blood T-cell repertoires from 5 to 7 Graves' hyperthyroidism patients. After sampling, hyperthyroidism patients received methimazole starting at 30 mg daily, and ophthalmopathy patients received high-dose intravenous methylprednisolone. The paper describes TCR Vbeta CDR3 sequencing of roughly 130 peripheral blood samples, made up of some 40 ophthalmopathy patients, approximately 73 hyperthyroidism patients and some 17 progressor patients. Here is what the overall study found, with its caveats: In cross-validation, a model built on a 13 V-J signature told ophthalmopathy apart from stable hyperthyroidism with 87.88% sensitivity and approximately 81% specificity, and in testing the same model reached 80%/75%. Sample size was not statistically predetermined, and investigators were not blinded to group allocation. Blood samples also contained most of the expanded thyroid clonotypes (frequency above 0.001), which suggests that blood repertoires may reflect thyroid immune responses. During validation, the model predicted progression to ophthalmopathy a median of around 6 months ahead of onset, with around 65% sensitivity and 72% to 80% specificity.

Its CDR3 holds 13 amino acids, cysteine through phenylalanine. The only DNA kept is the CDR3, 39 bases in frame from the first base. The germline V gene provides CDR1 MNHNS and CDR2 SASEGT. Trimming removed 6 bases from V and 7 bases from J; the gene matches leave 7 bases unexplained. TCR beta CDR3 regions were amplified from RNA transcripts. The first round of RT-PCR for the TCR CDR3 was performed with the HTBI primer set and the Qiagen OneStep RT-PCR kit. Libraries were constructed in a second round of multiplex PCR, after which size selection and purification were carried out. Sequencing of the libraries was done on an Illumina HiSeq2000 using paired-end 100 bp reads. From the authors' description of their analysis: Raw data were processed with SOAPnuke, discarding reads with adapters, uncalled bases, mean Phred below 15, or no exact constant-primer or identifier match. High-quality paired reads were merged using COPE v1.2.5, and each unique nucleotide sequence was defined as a clonotype. MiTCR v1.1 was used to align the clonotypes against IMGT TRBV, TRBD and TRBJ reference segments. The analysis included only V-J combinations with a frequency above 0.0001, which together covered roughly 99% of the repertoires. A TCS score was defined as the ratio between F50 (clonal expansion) and ExV (chaos), using BLOSUM62-based TCRdist between CDR3 peptides within each V-J. Welch's t-statistics and random forest reduced around 510 V-J features to 13, which were used in a naive Bayes classifier (R e1071). The public reads were reprocessed in TCRdb via fastp at Q25 and MiXCR, keeping in-frame beta chains. Rows with a matching CDR3 protein are joined into one entry that keeps the most common DNA and genes. The V and J calls follow TCRdb's processing rather than the paper's. This sample comprises roughly 180,000 distinct CDR3 sequences, 15% to 20% of them detected only once. Roughly 30% of the sample is taken by the ten largest.

Stable Graves' hyperthyroidism was defined as no progression to ophthalmopathy during 18 months of follow-up. Hyperthyroidism patients were newly diagnosed, with disease duration under 2 months, and aged 18 to 65 years. The study excluded patients with uncontrolled infections, other autoimmune diseases, pregnancy or lactation. Clinical symptoms, serum thyroxine and TRAb, thyroid ultrasound, and orbital computed tomography formed the basis for the diagnoses. PBMCs were separated from under 11 ml of fresh peripheral blood using Ficoll-Paque density gradient centrifugation. Trizol reagent was used to extract total RNA, and RNA quality was then checked on an Agilent 2100 Bioanalyzer.

Rearrangement joined TRBV6-1 to TRBJ2-7; 9 central nucleotides agree with TRBD1. Sample: blood. The sequence was collected from a woman between 50 and 59 years old with Graves' hyperthyroidism. The sequence in DNA is TGTGCCAGCAGCCACGGACAGGGGTTTGAGCAGTACTTC. Translated, this is CASSHGQGFEQYF.